This is a list of T cell receptor beta chains from one sample in a study of blood T cell repertoires in COVID-19. Sequenced by immunoSEQ multiplex PCR; TCRdb stores in-frame clones only, minus some. The profile shows under 450,000 clones, approximately 86% of them singletons. Specimen: peripheral blood. The source is a woman in her fifties or sixties with COVID-19, enrolled during active disease. Each CDR3 is given with its conserved first and last residue. The D gene is left open where the match is weak. Rows give clone size only sometimes, using once, few, many, or a class for an expanded clone.

NA,TRBV29-1,TRBJ1-6,NA,CSVQVAGSDSPLHF,TGCAGCGTTCAGGTGGCAGGGTCTGATTCACCCCTCCACTTT
NA,TRBV9,TRBJ1-1,NA,CASSVGGGRDTEAFF,TGTGCCAGCAGCGTAGGGGGAGGGAGGGACACTGAAGCTTTCTTT
TRBD2,TRBV4-1,TRBJ2-3,once,CASSQEGNFGASGGADTQYF,TGCGCCAGCAGCCAAGAGGGGAATTTCGGGGCTAGCGGGGGGGCAGATACGCAGTATTTT
TRBD2,TRBV2,TRBJ2-2,NA,CASRVLAGGTGELFF,TGTGCCAGCAGGGTACTAGCGGGGGGCACCGGGGAGCTGTTTTTT
NA,TRBV7-2,TRBJ2-7,NA,CASSLEGGGYEQYF,TGTGCCAGCAGCTTAGAGGGAGGAGGCTACGAGCAGTACTTC
TRBD1,TRBV19,TRBJ2-7,NA,CASSKGQGFYEQYF,TGTGCCAGTAGTAAGGGACAGGGATTCTACGAGCAGTACTTC
TRBD2,TRBV12-5,TRBJ2-7,NA,CASGPGLAGRYEQYF,TGTGCTAGTGGTCCTGGACTAGCGGGGAGGTACGAGCAGTACTTC
NA,TRBV15,TRBJ1-6,few,CATASNYNSPLHF,TGTGCCACAGCAAGCAATTATAATTCACCCCTCCACTTT
NA,TRBV19,TRBJ2-5,NA,CASSPPGQGGETQYF,TGTGCCAGTAGCCCGCCAGGGCAGGGTGGGGAGACCCAGTACTTC
NA,TRBV5-6,TRBJ2-3,NA,CASSSGTPDTQYF,TGTGCCAGCAGCTCCGGGACTCCGGATACGCAGTATTTT
TRBD1,TRBV6-5,TRBJ2-4,NA,CASEWAGGVLNIQYF,TGTGCCAGCGAGTGGGCAGGGGGCGTATTAAACATTCAGTACTTC
TRBD2,TRBV4-1,TRBJ2-2,NA,CASSQRAGGPTGELFF,TGCGCCAGCAGCCAGAGAGCGGGGGGGCCCACCGGGGAGCTGTTTTTT
NA,TRBV6-5,TRBJ2-1,once,CASREALGDNEQFF,TGTGCCAGCAGGGAGGCTCTCGGCGACAATGAGCAGTTCTTC